The 5 T cell receptor beta chains listed next were all sequenced from one sample in a study of beta chain features in type 1 diabetes. Isolated RNA was reverse transcribed in full, so expressed TCRB transcripts were sequenced. Sequenced by immunoSEQ multiplex PCR; TCRdb stores in-frame clones only, minus some. The sample yields roughly 130,000 clones, 7% to 10% seen once. Sample: central memory CD4+ T cells from blood. The receptors stem from a man aged 18 to 30 in good health.

This clone was seen a handful of times. V usage is TRBV28 and J usage is TRBJ2-7; 12 bases align to TRBD1. V lost 5 bases to trimming and J lost 8 bases; unmatched junction nucleotides: 10. There are 15 residues in the CDR3. The germline V gene encodes CDR1 MDHEN and CDR2 SYDVKM. The CDR3 DNA is TGTGCCAGCAGTCCCCCGGGACAGGGGGCCTATCAGCAGTACTTC. This encodes CASSPPGQGAYQQYF.

This clone was observed a handful of times. This chain links TRBV6-5 with TRBJ1-1; no firm D call. Germline V gene data show CDR1 as MNHEY and CDR2 as SVGAGI. Deletions cut 2 bases from V and 3 bases from J, with 10 bases between. This CDR3 is built from 14 residues. The CDR3 nucleotides read TGTGCCAGCAGTTACCTAGGAACCTACACTGAAGCTTTCTTT. It is translated as CASSYLGTYTEAFF.

This clone has ten or more counts. This sequence joins TRBV30 and TRBJ2-7, with D maybe TRBD2 (6 bases). Trimming removed 1 base from V and 7 bases from J, with 20 bases in between. The germline V gene encodes CDR1 GTSNPN and CDR2 SVGIG (reference sequence). This CDR3 spans 15 amino acids. The DNA of the CDR3 is TGTGCCTGGAGTGATTTGGGACTGAGATCCCTGGAGCAGTACTTC. This sequence encodes CAWSDLGLRSLEQYF.

Many counts were recorded for this clone. The V and J genes are TRBV30 and TRBJ1-2, with 8 bases fitting TRBD1. The ends lost 0 bases at V and 3 bases at J; junction bases unmatched: 3. This CDR3 has 14 amino acids. Per germline, CDR1 GTSNPN and CDR2 SVGIG (reference sequence). The DNA of the CDR3 is TGTGCCTGGAGTGTCCAGGGGGCAGACTATGGCTACACCTTC. Translated, it gives CAWSVQGADYGYTF.

This clone was counted only a few times. The chain combines TRBV4-3 with TRBJ1-2; 8 bases fit TRBD1. Germline V gives CDR1 LGHNA, CDR2 YSLEER. The CDR3 sequence is 14 residues long. V shed 2 bases, J shed 4 bases, and the junction held 3 bases outside the gene matches. CDR3 loop: CASSQLTGAYGYTF. In DNA, the CDR3 is TGCGCCAGCAGCCAACTGACAGGGGCCTATGGCTACACCTTC.